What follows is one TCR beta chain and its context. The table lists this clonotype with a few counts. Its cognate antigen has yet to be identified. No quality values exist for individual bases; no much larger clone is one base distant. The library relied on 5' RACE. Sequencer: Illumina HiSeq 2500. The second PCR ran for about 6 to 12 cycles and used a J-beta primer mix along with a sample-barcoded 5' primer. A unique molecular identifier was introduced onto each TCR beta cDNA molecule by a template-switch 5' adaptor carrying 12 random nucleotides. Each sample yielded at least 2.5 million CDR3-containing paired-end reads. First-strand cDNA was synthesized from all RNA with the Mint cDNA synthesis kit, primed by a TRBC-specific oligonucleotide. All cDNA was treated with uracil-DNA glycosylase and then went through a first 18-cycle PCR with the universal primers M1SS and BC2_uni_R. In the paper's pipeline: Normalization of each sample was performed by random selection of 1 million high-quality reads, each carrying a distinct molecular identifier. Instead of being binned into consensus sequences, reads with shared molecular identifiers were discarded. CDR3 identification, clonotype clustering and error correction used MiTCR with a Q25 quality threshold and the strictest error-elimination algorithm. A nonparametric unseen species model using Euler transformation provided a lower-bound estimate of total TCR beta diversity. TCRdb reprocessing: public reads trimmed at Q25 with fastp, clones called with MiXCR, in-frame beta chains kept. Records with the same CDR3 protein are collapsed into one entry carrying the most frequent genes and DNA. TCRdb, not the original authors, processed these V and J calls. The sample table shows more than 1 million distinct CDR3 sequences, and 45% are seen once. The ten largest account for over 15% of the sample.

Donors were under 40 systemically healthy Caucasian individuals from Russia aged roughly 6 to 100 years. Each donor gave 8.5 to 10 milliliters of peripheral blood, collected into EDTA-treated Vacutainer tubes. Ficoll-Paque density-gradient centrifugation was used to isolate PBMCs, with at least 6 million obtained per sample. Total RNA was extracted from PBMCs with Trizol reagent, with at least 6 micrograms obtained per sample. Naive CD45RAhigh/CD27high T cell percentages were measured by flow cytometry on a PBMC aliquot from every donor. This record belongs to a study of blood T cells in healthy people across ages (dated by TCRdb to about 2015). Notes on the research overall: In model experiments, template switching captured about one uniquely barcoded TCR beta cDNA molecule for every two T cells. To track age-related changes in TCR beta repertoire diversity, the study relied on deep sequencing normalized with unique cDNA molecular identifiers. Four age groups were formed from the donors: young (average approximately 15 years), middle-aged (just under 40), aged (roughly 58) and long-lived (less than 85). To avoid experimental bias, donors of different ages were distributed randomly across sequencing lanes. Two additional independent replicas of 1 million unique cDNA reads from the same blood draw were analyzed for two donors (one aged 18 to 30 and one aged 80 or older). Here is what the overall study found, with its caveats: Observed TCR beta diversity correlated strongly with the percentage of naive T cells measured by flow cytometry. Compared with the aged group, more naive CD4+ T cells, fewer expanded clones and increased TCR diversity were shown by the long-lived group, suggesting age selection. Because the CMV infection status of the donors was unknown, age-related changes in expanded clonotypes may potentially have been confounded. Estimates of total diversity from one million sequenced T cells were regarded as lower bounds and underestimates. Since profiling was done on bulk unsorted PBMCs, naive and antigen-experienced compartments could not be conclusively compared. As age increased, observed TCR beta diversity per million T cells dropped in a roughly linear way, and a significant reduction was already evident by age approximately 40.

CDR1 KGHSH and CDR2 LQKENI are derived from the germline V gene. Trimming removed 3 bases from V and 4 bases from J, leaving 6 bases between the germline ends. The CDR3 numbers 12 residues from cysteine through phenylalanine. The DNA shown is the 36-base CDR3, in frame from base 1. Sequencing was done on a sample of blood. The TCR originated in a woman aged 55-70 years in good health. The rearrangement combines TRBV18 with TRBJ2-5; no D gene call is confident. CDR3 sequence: CASSPRIETQYF. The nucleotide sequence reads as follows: TGTGCCAGCTCACCGCGTATAGAGACCCAGTACTTC.